The TCR beta chain described here comes from a study of blood T cell repertoires in COVID-19. Original processing methods: Amplification with reference gene primers provided the estimates of nucleated cell counts. Using immunoSEQ multiplex PCR, the repertoire was profiled, and TCRdb retains in-frame clones only, with some absent. The D gene and trimming were derived from the DNA, and the V and J assignments and clone size from that table. The sample yields 170,000 or so clones, around 82% seen once. V was clipped by 3 bases and J by 6 bases, with 11 bases between them. Germline V lookup: CDR1 SGDLS, CDR2 YYNGEE. The CDR3 length is 13 residues.

This chain uses TRBV9 with TRBJ2-3; D gene uncertain. The sample comprised peripheral blood. The source of this sequence is a young man with active or convalescent COVID-19. The CDR3 nucleotides are TGTGCCAGCAGCGGAGCCTTGTGGGATACGCAGTATTTT. It translates to CASSGALWDTQYF.